The 17 T cell receptor beta chains given below trace back to one sample, sequenced in a study of CD8 T cells in ankylosing spondylitis. TCRdb fed the 5' RACE reads into MiXCR, producing one record per CDR3 protein. The repertoire holds 310,000 or so distinct CDR3 sequences, around 20% seen once, with roughly 7.3% in the top ten. The material sequenced was blood, either unsorted or a sorted T cell fraction (not recorded which). These TCRs come from a male donor with ankylosing spondylitis or in good health (not recorded which).

This clonotype was observed a few times. The chain employs TRBV5-1 and TRBJ2-3; D gene uncertain. The CDR3 covers 14 residues. Trimming took off 0 bases at V and 5 bases at J, with 10 bases between the two ends. The germline V gene has CDR1 SGHRS and CDR2 YFSETQ. This chain's CDR3 is CASSLGSRIDTQYF. The CDR3 DNA follows: TGCGCCAGCAGCTTGGGGTCCAGGATAGATACGCAGTATTTT.

The genes are TRBV12-3 or TRBV12-4 and TRBJ1-6, with 9 bases identical to TRBD1. V shed 4 bases and J 11 bases; nucleotides not matched to a gene: 6. This CDR3 is built from 14 residues. The CDR3 nucleotides read TGTGCCAGCAGTTCCGGGACAGGGAAAGCACCCCTCCACTTT. Protein sequence: CASSSGTGKAPLHF.

The rearrangement links TRBV20-1 to TRBJ1-5, with a possible D match to TRBD1 (6 bases). Germline V CDR1 and CDR2: DFQATT, SNEGSKA (reference sequence). The CDR3 has 12 residues. V was pared by 6 bases and J by 9 bases, with 15 bases between. The CDR3 DNA reads as TGCAGTGCCCCCGACACGACAGGGCCCCAGCATTTT. Protein: CSAPDTTGPQHF.

This sequence joins TRBV7-3 and TRBJ2-1; 8 bases agree with TRBD2. This CDR3 region has 15 residues. CDR1 and CDR2 (germline): SGHTA, FQGTGA. The junction had 8 bases not matched to a gene; V was cut back by 4 bases and J by 6 bases. Here the CDR3 reads CASSSTGTRGNEQFF. The CDR3 region has the DNA TGTGCCAGCAGCTCTACCGGGACTAGGGGCAATGAGCAGTTCTTC.

The chain couples TRBV15 to TRBJ2-1, with D tentatively TRBD1 or TRBD2 (5 bases each). V was trimmed by 0 bases and J by 0 bases, leaving 12 bases between them. The CDR3 consists of 17 residues. Germline-derived CDR1 and CDR2 are LNHNV and YYDKDF (reference sequence). CDR3 sequence (DNA): TGTGCCACCAGCAGAGATACGGGACGGGGCTCCTACAATGAGCAGTTCTTC. Protein: CATSRDTGRGSYNEQFF.

This clonotype was observed a few times. The rearrangement joins TRBV5-1 to TRBJ2-7; D may be TRBD1 (5 bases). Germline V gives CDR1 SGHRS, CDR2 YFSETQ. The germline V and J ends were trimmed by 6 bases and 3 bases, with 13 bases remaining between them. The CDR3 consists of 13 residues. The CDR3 coding sequence is TGCGCCAGCACCCCAGGCACAGGCTACGAGCAGTACGTC. Translated: CASTPGTGYEQYV.

This clonotype has ten or more counts. J is TRBJ1-2 and V is TRBV29-1; 8 bases match TRBD1. The trim removed 5 bases at V and 2 bases at J, leaving 4 bases unmatched. The length of the CDR3 is 13 residues. Germline V gene sequence: CDR1 SQVTM, CDR2 ANQGSEA. In DNA form, the CDR3 reads TGCAGCGTTCTGGGACAGGACAACTATGGCTACACCTTC. Its translation is CSVLGQDNYGYTF.

This clonotype was observed a handful of times. This rearrangement joins TRBV20-1 to TRBJ2-3; D might be TRBD2 (7 bases). The ends were cut back, 5 bases at V and 0 bases at J, with 15 bases in the middle. The CDR3 runs to 15 residues. From germline, CDR1 is DFQATT and CDR2 SNEGSKA (reference sequence). This CDR3 is CSAYRTRGSTDTQYF. The CDR3 nucleotides read TGCAGTGCTTACCGGACTAGGGGGAGCACAGATACGCAGTATTTT.

The chain combines TRBV7-3 with TRBJ2-5; D is possibly TRBD1 (6 bases). Germline V gene sequence: CDR1 SGHTA, CDR2 FQGTGA. Between the trimmed V and J ends, which lost 5 bases and 1 base, there was a span of 17 bases. CDR3 length: 16 residues. The CDR3 nucleotides are TGTGCCAGCAGCCCAGGGGCAGGACAGTTCCAAGAGACCCAGTACTTC. This translates into CASSPGAGQFQETQYF.

The CDR3 coding sequence is TGTGCCAGCAGCTCTCGGGACTCCGATACGCAGTATTTT. Translating gives CASSSRDSDTQYF. This chain joins TRBV11-3 and TRBJ2-3; the D gene is possibly TRBD2 (6 bases). V was cut by 4 bases and J by 6 bases, with 11 bases left in between. The CDR3 runs 13 residues. Germline CDR1 is SGHNT and CDR2 is YENEEA.

The CDR3 loop reads CASSSNGPITGELFF. As DNA, the CDR3 is TGCGCCAGCAGCTCGAACGGACCCATTACCGGGGAGCTGTTTTTT. J is TRBJ2-2 and V is TRBV5-1; D uncertain. The CDR3 runs 15 residues. Germline V gene lookup returns CDR1 SGHRS and CDR2 YFSETQ. Trimming shortened V by 3 bases and J by 5 bases, and 14 bases separated the two germline ends.

The chain combines TRBV5-1 with TRBJ2-1, with D possibly matching TRBD2 (5 bases). With 0 bases removed from V and 3 bases from J, the gap between germline ends came to 16 bases. The CDR3 runs to 17 residues. The germline CDR1 and CDR2 sequences are SGHRS and YFSETQ. In DNA form, the CDR3 reads TGCGCCAGCAGCTTGGCCGGGAACAGTTGGGACTACAATGAGCAGTTCTTC. It translates to CASSLAGNSWDYNEQFF.

This clonotype showed up many times. This chain links TRBV29-1 with TRBJ2-3; 7 nucleotides agree with TRBD2. V shed 4 bases, J shed 14 bases, and the junction held 9 bases outside the gene matches. CDR3 length equals 11 residues. The germline V gene encodes CDR1 SQVTM and CDR2 ANQGSEA. The CDR3 spells CSVASGPRWYF. CDR3 nucleotides: TGCAGCGTTGCTAGCGGCCCAAGGTGGTATTTT.

This clonotype has at least ten counts. The gene calls are TRBV15 and TRBJ2-4; D unclear. The length of the CDR3 is 13 residues. Germline loops: CDR1 LNHNV, CDR2 YYDKDF (reference sequence). The V end was cut by 1 base, the J end by 6 bases, with 7 bases between. The CDR3 region has the DNA TGTGCCACCAGCAGAGGCCCAGTAAACATTCAGTACTTC. Protein product: CATSRGPVNIQYF.

The chain has TRBV19 and TRBJ2-2; TRBD1 aligns across 10 bases. The junction had 9 bases not matched to a gene; V was cut back by 5 bases and J by 6 bases. The CDR3 is 16 residues long. Germline CDR1 is LNHDA and CDR2 is SQIVND (reference sequence). The CDR3 region is CASSPRDRGGAGELFF. The CDR3 nucleotides are TGTGCCAGTAGTCCGCGGGACAGGGGAGGCGCCGGGGAGCTGTTTTTT.

This clonotype appeared once. In DNA, the CDR3 is TGTGCCACCGGTAGAGTATTTGAACGGGCAACTAATGAAAAACTGTTTTTT. Translation gives CATGRVFERATNEKLFF. The gene calls are TRBV15 and TRBJ1-4, with D hard to call. CDR3 length: 17 residues. Germline assignment: CDR1 LNHNV and CDR2 YYDKDF (reference sequence). V dropped 8 bases and J dropped 0 bases, with 19 bases sitting between them.

This rearrangement joins TRBV12-5 to TRBJ2-1; D is undetermined. Per germline, CDR1 LGHNT and CDR2 FRNRAP. The CDR3 length is 13 residues. Trimming pared 2 bases from V and 4 bases from J, leaving 6 bases between. The CDR3 DNA reads TGTGCTAGTGGTTTGCCCCCATACAATGAGCAGTTCTTC. It is translated as CASGLPPYNEQFF.